This T cell receptor beta chain was captured in a study of neurological immune-mediated disorders. In germline, CDR1 is MNHEY, CDR2 SMNVEV (reference sequence). This CDR3 is built from 15 residues. V lost 6 bases to trimming and J lost 3 bases, with 15 bases between them. Over 200 million TCR-beta sequences from 15-18 subjects came out of each sequencing run. One entry per CDR3 protein, called by TCRdb with MiXCR from the 5' RACE reads. The sample has some 47,000 distinct CDR3 sequences, 15% to 20% seen once; the top ten hold roughly 4%. The receptor comes from a man aged 60-69 years in good health. The rearrangement joins TRBV27 to TRBJ1-5; D call uncertain. The material sequenced was PBMCs. CDR3 sequence: CASSPTGRTNQPQHF. DNA for the CDR3: TGTGCCAGCAGCCCCACGGGTCGGACCAATCAGCCCCAGCATTTT.